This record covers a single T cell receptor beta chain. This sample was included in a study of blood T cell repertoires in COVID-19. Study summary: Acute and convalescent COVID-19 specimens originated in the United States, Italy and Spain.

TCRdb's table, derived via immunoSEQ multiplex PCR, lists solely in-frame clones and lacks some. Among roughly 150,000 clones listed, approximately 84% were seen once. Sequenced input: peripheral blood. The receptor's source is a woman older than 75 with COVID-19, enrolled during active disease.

The CDR3 DNA reads TGTGCCAGCAGTGAACAGTCGGCGGTATACAATGAGCAGTTCTTC. The encoded protein is CASSEQSAVYNEQFF. This chain connects TRBV6-1 to TRBJ2-1; no clear D gene. Trimming shortened V by 2 bases and J by 4 bases, and 12 bases separated the two germline ends. Germline lookup yields CDR1 MNHNS and CDR2 SASEGT. The CDR3 is 15 residues long.